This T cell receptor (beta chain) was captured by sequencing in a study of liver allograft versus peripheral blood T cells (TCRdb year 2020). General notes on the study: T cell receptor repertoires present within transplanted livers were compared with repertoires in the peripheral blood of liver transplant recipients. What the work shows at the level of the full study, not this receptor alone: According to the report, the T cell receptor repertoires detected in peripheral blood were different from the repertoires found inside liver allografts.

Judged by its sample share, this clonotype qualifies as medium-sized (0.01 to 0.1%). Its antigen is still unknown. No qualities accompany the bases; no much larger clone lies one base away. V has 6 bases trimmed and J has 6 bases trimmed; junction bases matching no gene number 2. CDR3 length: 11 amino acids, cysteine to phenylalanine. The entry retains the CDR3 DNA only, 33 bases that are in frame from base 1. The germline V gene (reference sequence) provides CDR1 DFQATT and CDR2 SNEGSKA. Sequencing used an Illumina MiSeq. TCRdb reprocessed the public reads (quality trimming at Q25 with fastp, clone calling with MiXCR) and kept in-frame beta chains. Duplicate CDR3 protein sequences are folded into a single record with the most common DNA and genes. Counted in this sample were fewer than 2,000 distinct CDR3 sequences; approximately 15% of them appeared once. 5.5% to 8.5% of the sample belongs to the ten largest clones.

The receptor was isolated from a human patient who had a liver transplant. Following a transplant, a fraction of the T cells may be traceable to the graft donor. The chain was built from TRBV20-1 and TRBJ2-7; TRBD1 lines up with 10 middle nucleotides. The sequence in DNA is TGCAGTGCAAGGGACAGGGGCGAGCAGTACTTC. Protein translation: CSARDRGEQYF.